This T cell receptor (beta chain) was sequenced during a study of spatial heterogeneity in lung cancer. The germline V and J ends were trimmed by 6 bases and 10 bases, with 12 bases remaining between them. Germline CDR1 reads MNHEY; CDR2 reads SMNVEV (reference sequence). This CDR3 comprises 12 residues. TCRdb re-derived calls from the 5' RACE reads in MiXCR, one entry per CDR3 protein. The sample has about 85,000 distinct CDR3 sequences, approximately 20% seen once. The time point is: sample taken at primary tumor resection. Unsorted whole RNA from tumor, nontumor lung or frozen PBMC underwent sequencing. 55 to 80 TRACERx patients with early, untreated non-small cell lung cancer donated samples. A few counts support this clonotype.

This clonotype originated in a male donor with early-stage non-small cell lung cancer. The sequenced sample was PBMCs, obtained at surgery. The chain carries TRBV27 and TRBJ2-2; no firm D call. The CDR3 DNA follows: TGTGCCAGCAGGGCGGATCTCAAGGAGCTGTTTTTT. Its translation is CASRADLKELFF.